This T cell receptor beta chain was sequenced during a study of OX40 agonist ivuxolimab in advanced cancers. Method: immunoSEQ multiplex PCR; TCRdb's copy keeps in-frame clones and lacks some. The table has tens of thousands of clones, 84% seen once; the top ten hold roughly an eighth. This clone is medium-sized by share. The cohort excluded patients with autoimmune disease history or systemic immunosuppression. This CDR3 is 17 amino acids long. Trimming removed 5 bases from V and 0 bases from J; junction bases left unmatched: 9. Germline CDR1 is MDHEN and CDR2 is SYDVKM. This clonotype was obtained from an adult with an advanced solid tumor such as melanoma, head and neck, liver or kidney cancer. The chain uses TRBV28 and TRBJ1-4; 7 positions match TRBD1. The sequencing here drew on CD4+ or CD8+ T cells sorted from blood, taken in a trial of the OX40 agonist ivuxolimab. This chain's CDR3 is CASSPRGQPATNEKLFF. CDR3 coding DNA: TGTGCCAGCAGTCCCAGGGGACAGCCAGCAACTAATGAAAAACTGTTTTTT.